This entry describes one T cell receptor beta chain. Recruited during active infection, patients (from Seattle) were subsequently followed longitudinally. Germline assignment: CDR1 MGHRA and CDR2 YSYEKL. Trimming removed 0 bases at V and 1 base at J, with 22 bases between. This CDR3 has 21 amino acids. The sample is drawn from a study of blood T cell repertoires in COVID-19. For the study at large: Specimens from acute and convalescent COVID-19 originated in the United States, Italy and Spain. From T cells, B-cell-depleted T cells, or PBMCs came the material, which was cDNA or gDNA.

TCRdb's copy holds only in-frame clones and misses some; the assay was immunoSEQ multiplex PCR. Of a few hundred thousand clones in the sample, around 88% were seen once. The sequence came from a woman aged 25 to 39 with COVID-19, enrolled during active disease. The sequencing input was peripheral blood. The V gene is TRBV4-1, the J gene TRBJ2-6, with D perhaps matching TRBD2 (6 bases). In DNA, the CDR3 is TGCGCCAGCAGCCAAGATATAACGGACGGCAGGGCGGGGTCTGGGGCCAACGTCCTGACTTTC. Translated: CASSQDITDGRAGSGANVLTF.